This section outlines one T cell receptor (beta chain) sequence together with its context. The target of this receptor is not known. No per-base quality is available; no much larger clone lies one base away. The CDR3 runs 16 amino acids, cysteine and phenylalanine included. Left in the record is the CDR3 DNA by itself, 48 bases read in frame from the first base. Based on the germline V gene (reference sequence), the CDR1 and CDR2 sequences are SGHAT and FQDESV. V sheds 5 bases and J sheds 3 bases, leaving 16 bases between their ends. These data originate in a study of T cells in localized non-small cell lung cancer (dated by TCRdb to 2018 to 2020). Regarding the complete study: The study analyzed T cell repertoires of 200 to 250 early-stage NSCLC patients, comparing tumors and uninvolved tumor-adjacent lungs. All 240 or so NSCLC patients in the cohort were treatment-naive and had localized lung tumors that were resected. A mean age of about 66 years was recorded for the NSCLC patients, of whom around 120 were male and about 100 were female.

What the study reported, not specific to this receptor: Because the study design was exploratory, TCR variables were selected using unadjusted p-values without false-discovery rate correction. Uninvolved tumor-adjacent lung showed the highest T cell clonality, higher than tumor, which suggests more focused antigenic responses in the adjacent lung. Of the top 100 tumor clones, a median of roughly 60 were detected in paired uninvolved adjacent lung; around 30 were also among that lung's top 100. Because multi-region sequencing of the tumors was not done, intratumor heterogeneity could not be ruled out. Longer overall survival was associated with higher blood T cell density, whereas shorter survival was associated with higher adjacent-lung clonality.

TCR beta CDR3 regions were sequenced from DNA using the immunoSEQ Assay. In the paper's pipeline: To compute T cell density, TCR beta template counts were normalized to usable DNA, which was estimated by amplifying housekeeping genes. Richness was estimated using the preseqR package, with extrapolation to 400,000 templates for PBMC samples and to 120,000 templates for tissue samples. Clonality was taken to be one minus Pielou's evenness. To identify tissue-enriched TCRs, differential abundance testing was run on productive amino-acid clonotypes with a minimum total count of 5 and an alpha of 0.1. The Jaccard Index and the Morisita Overlap Index were used to measure how much the repertoires overlapped between compartments. GLIPH grouped TCR beta CDR3s together with public tetramer-defined viral CDR3s, and a viral motif had to include at least three viral sequences and also show V-gene enrichment. What TCRdb holds here is the immuneACCESS table cut down to in-frame rearrangements. Part of the clones is not present; checked against another copy, under half of the missing clones reflect an unresolved V gene, and the others are unexplained. The V and J calls and clone size are taken from that table; D and trimming were inferred from the DNA. The sample table records about 1,100 clones; less than 25% of these occur just once. The top ten hold over 9.5% of the sample.

Uninvolved adjacent lung was obtained at least 2 cm from the tumor margin, and the absence of atypia was confirmed by two independent pathologists. At diagnosis, peripheral blood, uninvolved tumor-adjacent lung and tumor were collected and were preserved as a mix of fresh-frozen and FFPE material. This chain joins TRBV11-1 to TRBJ2-2, and TRBD2 may be the D gene, going by 6 matching bases. Sequencing used normal lung tissue next to the tumor, obtained before any cancer treatment. The receptor was derived from a male donor aged 60 or over with stage III lung adenocarcinoma. In nucleotide form, the sequence is TGTGCCAGCAGCCAAGACCCGGGGGTGGACACCGGGGAGCTGTTTTTT. Translated, this gives CASSQDPGVDTGELFF.